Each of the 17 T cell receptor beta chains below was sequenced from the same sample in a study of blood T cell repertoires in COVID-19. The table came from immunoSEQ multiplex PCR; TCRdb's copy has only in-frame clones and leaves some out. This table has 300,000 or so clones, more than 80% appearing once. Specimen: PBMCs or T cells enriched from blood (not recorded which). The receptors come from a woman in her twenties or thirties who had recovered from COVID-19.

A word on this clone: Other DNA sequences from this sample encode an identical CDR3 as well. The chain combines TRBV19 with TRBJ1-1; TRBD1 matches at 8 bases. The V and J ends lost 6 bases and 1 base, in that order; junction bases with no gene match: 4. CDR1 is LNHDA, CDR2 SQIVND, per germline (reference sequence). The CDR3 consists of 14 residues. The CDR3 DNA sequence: TGTGCCAGTAGCCCCGACAGGGGGAACACTGAAGCTTTCTTT. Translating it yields CASSPDRGNTEAFF.

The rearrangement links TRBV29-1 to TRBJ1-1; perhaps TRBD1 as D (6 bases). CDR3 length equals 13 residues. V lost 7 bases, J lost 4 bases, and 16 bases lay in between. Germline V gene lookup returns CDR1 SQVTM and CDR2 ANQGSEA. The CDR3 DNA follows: TGCAGCGCCTACAGGGTAGTAGGCACTGAAGCTTTCTTT. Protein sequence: CSAYRVVGTEAFF. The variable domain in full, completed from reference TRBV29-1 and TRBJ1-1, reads SAVISQKPSRDICQRGTSLTIQCQVDSQVTMMFWYRQQPGQSLTLIATANQGSEATYESGFVIDKFPISRPNLTFSTLTVSNMSPEDSSIYLCSAYRVVGTEAFFGQGTRLTVV.

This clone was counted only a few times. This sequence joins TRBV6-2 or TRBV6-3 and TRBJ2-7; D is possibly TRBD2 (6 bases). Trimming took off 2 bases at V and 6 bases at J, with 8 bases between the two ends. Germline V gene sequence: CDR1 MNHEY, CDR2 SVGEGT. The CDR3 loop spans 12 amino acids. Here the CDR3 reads CASSYLATEQYF. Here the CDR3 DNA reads TGTGCCAGCAGTTACCTAGCGACCGAGCAGTACTTC.

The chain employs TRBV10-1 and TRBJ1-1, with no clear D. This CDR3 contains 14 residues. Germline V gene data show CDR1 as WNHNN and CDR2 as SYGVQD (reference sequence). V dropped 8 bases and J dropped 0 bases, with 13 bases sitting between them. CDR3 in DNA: TGCGCCAGCGGCGAGGCAGCCATGAACACTGAAGCTTTCTTT. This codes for CASGEAAMNTEAFF.

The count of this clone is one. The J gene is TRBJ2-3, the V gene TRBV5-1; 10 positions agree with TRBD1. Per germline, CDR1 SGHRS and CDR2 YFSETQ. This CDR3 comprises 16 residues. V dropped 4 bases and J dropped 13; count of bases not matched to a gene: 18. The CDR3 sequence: CASSVTGGVTPNIEYF. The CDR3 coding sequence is TGCGCCAGCAGCGTGACAGGGGGCGTAACTCCAAATATTGAGTATTTT.

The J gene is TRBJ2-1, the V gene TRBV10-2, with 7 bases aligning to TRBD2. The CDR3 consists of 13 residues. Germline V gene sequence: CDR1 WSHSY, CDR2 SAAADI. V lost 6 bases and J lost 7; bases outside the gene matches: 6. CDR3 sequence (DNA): TGCGCCAGCAGGGTTCTAGCGGTGAATGAGCAGTTCTTC. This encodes CASRVLAVNEQFF.

Here the CDR3 DNA reads TGTGCCTGCGATGTAGCGGGAGGTGCAGATACGCAGTATTTT. Its translation: CACDVAGGADTQYF. The chain recombines TRBV30 with TRBJ2-3; TRBD2 aligns across 10 bases. With V trimmed by 6 bases and J by 4 bases, 7 bases remained unmatched. Germline assignment: CDR1 GTSNPN and CDR2 SVGIG (reference sequence). CDR3 length: 14 residues.

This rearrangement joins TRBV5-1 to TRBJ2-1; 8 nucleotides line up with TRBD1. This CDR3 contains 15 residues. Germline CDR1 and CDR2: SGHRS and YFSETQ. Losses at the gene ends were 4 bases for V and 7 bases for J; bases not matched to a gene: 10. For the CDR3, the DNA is TGCGCCAGCAGCCTTCAGGGGGCAGAGGGGAATGAGCAGTTCTTC. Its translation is CASSLQGAEGNEQFF.

Here the CDR3 DNA reads TGCGCCAGCAGAAGGAGCACCGGGGAGCTGTTTTTT. Translating it yields CASRRSTGELFF. The chain uses TRBV10-2 and TRBJ2-2, with D uncertain. Germline V gene sequence: CDR1 WSHSY, CDR2 SAAADI. This CDR3 region has 12 residues. Trimming took off 6 bases at V and 4 bases at J, with 6 bases between the two ends.

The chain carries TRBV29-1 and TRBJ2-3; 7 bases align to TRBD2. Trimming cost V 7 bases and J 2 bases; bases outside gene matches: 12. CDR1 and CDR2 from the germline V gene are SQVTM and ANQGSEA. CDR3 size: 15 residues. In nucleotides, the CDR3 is TGCAGCGCCTCGGTGGGAGGGACCTTCACAGATACGCAGTATTTT. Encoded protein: CSASVGGTFTDTQYF.

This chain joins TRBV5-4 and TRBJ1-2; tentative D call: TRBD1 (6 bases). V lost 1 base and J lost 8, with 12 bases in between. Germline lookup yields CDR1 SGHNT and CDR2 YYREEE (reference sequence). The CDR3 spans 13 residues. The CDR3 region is CASSLKRGLGYTF. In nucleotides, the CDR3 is TGTGCCAGCAGCTTGAAGCGGGGGCTCGGCTACACCTTC.

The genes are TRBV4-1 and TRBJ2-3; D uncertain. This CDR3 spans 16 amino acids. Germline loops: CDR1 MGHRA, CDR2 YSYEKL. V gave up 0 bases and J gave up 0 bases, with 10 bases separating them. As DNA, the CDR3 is TGCGCCAGCAGCCAAGATGCGACATCCAGCACAGATACGCAGTATTTT. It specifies CASSQDATSSTDTQYF.

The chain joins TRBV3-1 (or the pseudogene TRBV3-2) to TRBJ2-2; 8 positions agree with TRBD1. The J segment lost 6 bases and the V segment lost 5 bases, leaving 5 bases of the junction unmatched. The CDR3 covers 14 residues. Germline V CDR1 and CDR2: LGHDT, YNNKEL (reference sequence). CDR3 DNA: TGTGCCAGCAGCAGGGACAGGAAGCCCGGGGAGCTGTTTTTT. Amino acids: CASSRDRKPGELFF.

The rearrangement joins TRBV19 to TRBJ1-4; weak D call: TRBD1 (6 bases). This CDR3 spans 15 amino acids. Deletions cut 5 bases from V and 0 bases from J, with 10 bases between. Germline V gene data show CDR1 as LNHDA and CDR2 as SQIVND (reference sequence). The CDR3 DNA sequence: TGTGCCAGTAGTGACAGGAGAACAACTAATGAAAAACTGTTTTTT. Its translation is CASSDRRTTNEKLFF.

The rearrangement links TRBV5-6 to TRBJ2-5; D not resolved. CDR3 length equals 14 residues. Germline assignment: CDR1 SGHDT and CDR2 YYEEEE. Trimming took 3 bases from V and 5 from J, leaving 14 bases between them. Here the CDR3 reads CASSSWAFRETQYF. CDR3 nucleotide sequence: TGTGCCAGCAGCTCTTGGGCCTTTCGGGAGACCCAGTACTTC.

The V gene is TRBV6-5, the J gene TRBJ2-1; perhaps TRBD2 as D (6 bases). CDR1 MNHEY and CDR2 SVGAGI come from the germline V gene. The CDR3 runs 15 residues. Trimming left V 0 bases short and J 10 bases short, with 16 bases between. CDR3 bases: TGTGCCAGCAGTTACTCGACTAGGGGAAGTTTAGAGCAGTTCTTC. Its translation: CASSYSTRGSLEQFF.

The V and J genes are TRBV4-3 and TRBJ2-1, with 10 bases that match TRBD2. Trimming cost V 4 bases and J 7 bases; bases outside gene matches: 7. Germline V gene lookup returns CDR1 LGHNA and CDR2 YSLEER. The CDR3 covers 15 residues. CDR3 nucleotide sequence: TGCGCCAGCAGCCCAGCTAGCGGGAGTAGGAATGAGCAGTTCTTC. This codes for CASSPASGSRNEQFF.